This entry describes one TCR beta chain. Its antigen is not identified. Through a sample-barcoded 5' primer and a J-beta primer mix, a second PCR was run for roughly 7 to 11 cycles. In TCRdb, the 5' RACE reads were re-called with MiXCR into one record per CDR3 protein. The sample lists roughly 1.6 million distinct CDR3 sequences, about 31% occurring once. This record comes from a study of blood T cells in healthy people across ages. Overall study findings and caveats: Long-lived donors exceeded aged donors in naive CD4+ cells and diversity.

From germline, CDR1 is LNHNV and CDR2 YYDKDF (reference sequence). The CDR3 has 14 residues. Trimming pared 3 bases from V and 6 bases from J, leaving 12 bases between. Sequenced material: blood. The chain has TRBV15 and TRBJ2-1, with TRBD1 as a possible D gene (6 bases). This sequence originates from a woman in her thirties in good health. CDR3 sequence (DNA): TGTGCCACCAGCAGTGAAGGGACAATCAATGAGCAGTTCTTC. It translates to CATSSEGTINEQFF.